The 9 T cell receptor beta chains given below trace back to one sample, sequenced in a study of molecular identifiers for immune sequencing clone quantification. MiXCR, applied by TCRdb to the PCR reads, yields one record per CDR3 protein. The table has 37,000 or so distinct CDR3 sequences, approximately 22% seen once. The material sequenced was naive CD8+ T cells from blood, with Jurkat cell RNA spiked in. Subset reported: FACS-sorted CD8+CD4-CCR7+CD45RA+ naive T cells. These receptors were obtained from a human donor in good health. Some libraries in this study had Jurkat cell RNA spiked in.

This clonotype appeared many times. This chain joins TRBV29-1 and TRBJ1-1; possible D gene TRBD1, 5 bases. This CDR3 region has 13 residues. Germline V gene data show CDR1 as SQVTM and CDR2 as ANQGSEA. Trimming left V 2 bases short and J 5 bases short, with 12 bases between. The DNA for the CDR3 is TGCAGCGTTGAAATCGGAGGGGAAACTGAAGCTTTCTTT. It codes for CSVEIGGETEAFF. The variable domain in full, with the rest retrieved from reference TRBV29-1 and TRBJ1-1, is SAVISQKPSRDICQRGTSLTIQCQVDSQVTMMFWYRQQPGQSLTLIATANQGSEATYESGFVIDKFPISRPNLTFSTLTVSNMSPEDSSIYLCSVEIGGETEAFFGQGTRLTVV.

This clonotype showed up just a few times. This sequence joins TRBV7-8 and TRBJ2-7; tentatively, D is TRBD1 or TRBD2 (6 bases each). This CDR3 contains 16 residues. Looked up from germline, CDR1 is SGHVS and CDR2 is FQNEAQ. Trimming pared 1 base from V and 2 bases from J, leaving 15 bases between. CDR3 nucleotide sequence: TGTGCCAGCAGCTTAGTGAACGGGGGCCCTACCTACGAGCAGTACTTC. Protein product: CASSLVNGGPTYEQYF.

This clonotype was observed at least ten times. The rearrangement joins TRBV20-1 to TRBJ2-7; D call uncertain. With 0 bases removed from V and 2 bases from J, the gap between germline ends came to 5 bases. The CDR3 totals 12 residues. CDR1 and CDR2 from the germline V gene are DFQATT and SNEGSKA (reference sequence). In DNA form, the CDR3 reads TGCAGTGCTAGAGATGGTACCTACGAGCAGTACTTC. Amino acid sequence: CSARDGTYEQYF.

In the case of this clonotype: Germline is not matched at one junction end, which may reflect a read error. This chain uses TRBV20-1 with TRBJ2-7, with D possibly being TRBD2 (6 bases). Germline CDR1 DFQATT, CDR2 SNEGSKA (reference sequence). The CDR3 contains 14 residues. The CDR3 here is CGASGGTPTYEQYF. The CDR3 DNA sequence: TGCGGTGCTAGTGGGGGGACTCCTACCTACGAGCAGTACTTC.

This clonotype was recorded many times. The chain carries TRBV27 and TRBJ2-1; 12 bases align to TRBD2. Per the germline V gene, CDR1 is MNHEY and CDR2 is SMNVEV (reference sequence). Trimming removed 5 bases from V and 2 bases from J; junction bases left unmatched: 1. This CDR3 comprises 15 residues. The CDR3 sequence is CASSLAGGPYNEQFF. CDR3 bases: TGTGCCAGCAGTCTAGCGGGAGGGCCCTACAATGAGCAGTTCTTC.

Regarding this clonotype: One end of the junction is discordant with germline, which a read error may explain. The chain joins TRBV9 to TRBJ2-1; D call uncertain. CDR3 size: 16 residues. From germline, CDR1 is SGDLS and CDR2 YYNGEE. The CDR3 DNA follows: TGTGCCAGCAGCGTAGTAGGAATGGCTAACCACAATGAGCTGTTCTTC. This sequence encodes CASSVVGMANHNELFF.

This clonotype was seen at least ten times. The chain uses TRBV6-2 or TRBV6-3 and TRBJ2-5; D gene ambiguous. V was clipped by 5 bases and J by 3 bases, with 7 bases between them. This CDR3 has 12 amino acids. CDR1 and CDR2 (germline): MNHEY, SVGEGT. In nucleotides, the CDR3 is TGTGCCAGCAGTCCCCTAGAAGAGACCCAGTACTTC. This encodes CASSPLEETQYF.

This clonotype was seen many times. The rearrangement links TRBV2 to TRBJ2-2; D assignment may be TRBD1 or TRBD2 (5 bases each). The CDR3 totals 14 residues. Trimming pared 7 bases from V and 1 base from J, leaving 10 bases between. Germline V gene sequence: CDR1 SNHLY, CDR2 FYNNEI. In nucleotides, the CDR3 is TGTGCCAGCAACCCAGGGAGGAACACCGGGGAGCTGTTTTTT. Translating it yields CASNPGRNTGELFF.

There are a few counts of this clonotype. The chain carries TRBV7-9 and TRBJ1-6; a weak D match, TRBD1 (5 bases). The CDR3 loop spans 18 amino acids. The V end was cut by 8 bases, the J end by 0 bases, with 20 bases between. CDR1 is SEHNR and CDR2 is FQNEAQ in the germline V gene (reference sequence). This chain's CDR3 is CASSGTADFPSYNSPLHF. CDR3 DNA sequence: TGTGCCAGCTCTGGGACCGCAGATTTTCCCTCCTATAATTCACCCCTCCACTTT.